This section outlines one TCR beta chain sequence together with its context. This study enrolled people aged roughly 18 to 90 from approximately 24 US geographic areas. Allocation to cohorts depended on clinical history reported by the participants. Among Cohort 3 donors, those recovered had two negative PCRs, clearance, or symptom resolution. This specimen belongs to a study of blood T cell repertoires in COVID-19. Original data processing: Estimation of nucleated cell counts was performed using reference gene primer amplification. The table came from immunoSEQ multiplex PCR; TCRdb's copy has only in-frame clones and leaves some out. Clonal size and the V and J genes are those of that table, whereas D and trimming came from the DNA. Among approximately 480,000 clones, 87% were seen once, and the ten largest hold roughly 0.7%. Trimming cost V 2 bases and J 3 bases; bases outside gene matches: 3. This CDR3 has 14 residues. Per germline, CDR1 SGDLS and CDR2 YYNGEE.

The sequencing input was PBMCs or T cells enriched from blood (not recorded which). The chain is built from TRBV9 and TRBJ1-2; 8 nucleotides align to TRBD1. The sequence derives from a woman in her late teens or twenties who had recovered from COVID-19. The CDR3 nucleotides are TGTGCCAGCAGCGTCCAGGACAGGGACTATGGCTACACCTTC. Amino acids: CASSVQDRDYGYTF.